This TCR beta chain emerged from a study of regulatory T cells in long-lasting Graves disease. Time point in this sample: newly diagnosed GD, antithyroid drugs for less than 3 months. The authors made the TCR library using RNA they extracted from PBMCs. Arm-PCR with iRepertoire HTBI primers amplified the CDR3 regions for these TCR beta libraries. Each CDR3 protein is one row after TCRdb ran MiXCR on the multiplex PCR reads. The data hold 540,000 or so distinct CDR3 sequences, with about 13% observed a single time. The length of the CDR3 is 14 residues. Unmatched junction bases numbered 16, after V lost 7 bases and J lost 13 bases. Germline V gives CDR1 SGHKS, CDR2 YYEKEE (reference sequence). The same data also went into a second study, on T cells in Graves' hyperthyroidism and ophthalmopathy. That work contributes: Used for diagnoses were clinical symptoms, serum thyroxine and TRAb, thyroid ultrasound and orbital computed tomography. The model forecast ophthalmopathy, anticipating it by a median about six months before onset.

The sequencing used peripheral blood mononuclear cells (PBMCs), collected at new diagnosis, from a patient treated with antithyroid drugs. J is TRBJ2-2 and V is TRBV5-5, with 7 bases that match TRBD1. The receptor was derived from a man aged 25-45 years with Graves disease. CDR3 sequence reads: CASGRLQGGAGLFF. CDR3 DNA: TGTGCCAGCGGCAGACTTCAAGGGGGCGCGGGGCTGTTTTTT. Supplemented by reference TRBV5-5 and TRBJ2-2, the full variable domain reads DAGVTQSPTHLIKTRGQQVTLRCSPISGHKSVSWYQQVLGQGPQFIFQYYEKEERGRGNFPDRFSARQFPNYSSELNVNALLLGDSALYLCASGRLQGGAGLFFGEGSRLTVL.